The 30 T cell receptor beta chains given below trace back to one sample, sequenced in a study of blood T cell repertoires in COVID-19. Here immunoSEQ multiplex PCR was the method, and the copy in TCRdb shows in-frame clones only, minus some. In the table there are some 250,000 clones, over 80% of which are singletons. The sequenced sample was peripheral blood. These receptors came from a man aged 35 to 55 with acute or convalescent COVID-19.

The CDR3 is CASSRQGDRAFF. In nucleotides, the CDR3 is TGTGCCAGCAGTAGACAGGGGGATCGAGCTTTCTTT. The chain is built from TRBV6-5 and TRBJ1-1; TRBD1 matches at 9 bases. This CDR3 region has 12 residues. After removal of 5 bases from V and 10 bases from J, the junction contained 5 bases not matched to a gene. The V gene's germline CDR1 is MNHEY and CDR2 SVGAGI.

The V and J genes are TRBV6-2 or TRBV6-3 and TRBJ2-3; 9 bases agree with TRBD1. Germline CDR1 reads MNHEY; CDR2 reads SVGEGT. V was pared by 6 bases and J by 5 bases, with 6 bases of the junction left unmatched. CDR3 length: 14 amino acids. CDR3 sequence (DNA): TGTGCCAGCAGCCTTGACAGGGGGAGAGATACGCAGTATTTT. It encodes CASSLDRGRDTQYF.

This clone was found a few times. This rearrangement joins TRBV7-6 to TRBJ1-3; 9 bases line up with TRBD1. Germline assignment: CDR1 SGHVS and CDR2 FNYEAQ. The CDR3 has 15 residues. Losses at the gene ends were 4 bases for V and 1 base for J; bases not matched to a gene: 2. CDR3 coding DNA: TGTGCCAGCAGCTCCGGGACAGGGTCTGGAAACACCATATATTTT. Encoded protein: CASSSGTGSGNTIYF.

This clone has a single count. The J gene is TRBJ1-5, the V gene TRBV12-3 or TRBV12-4, with D unresolved. Trimming removed 2 bases from V and 5 bases from J, with 7 bases in between. CDR3 size: 13 residues. The CDR3 region is CASSLQAYQPQHF. The CDR3 region has the DNA TGTGCCAGCAGTTTACAGGCCTATCAGCCCCAGCATTTT.

The V and J genes are TRBV30 and TRBJ1-2; D ambiguous. Germline V gene sequence: CDR1 GTSNPN, CDR2 SVGIG (reference sequence). The length of the CDR3 is 14 residues. Trimming shortened V by 1 base and J by 6 bases, and 15 bases separated the two germline ends. The DNA of the CDR3 is TGTGCCTGGAGTGGTGGGAGGTTAGCTCATGGCTACACCTTC. Amino acid sequence: CAWSGGRLAHGYTF.

The genes are TRBV25-1 and TRBJ2-7; TRBD1 aligns across 7 bases. The J segment lost 7 bases and the V segment lost 2 bases, leaving 11 bases of the junction unmatched. CDR1 is MGHDK and CDR2 is SYGVNS in the germline V gene. The CDR3 sequence is 15 residues long. The DNA of the CDR3 is TGTGCCAGCAGTGAAAGGGGACAGTCGGTGTCAGAGCAGTACTTC. Residues: CASSERGQSVSEQYF.

The chain links TRBV7-9 to TRBJ2-7; TRBD1 might be the D (5 bases). CDR1 is SEHNR and CDR2 is FQNEAQ in the germline V gene (reference sequence). Deletions cut 4 bases from V and 3 bases from J, with 13 bases between. This CDR3 contains 14 residues. This CDR3 reads CASSSDTKDYEQYF. CDR3 DNA: TGTGCCAGCAGCTCGGACACTAAAGACTACGAGCAGTACTTC.

The rearrangement joins TRBV11-2 to TRBJ1-1; D gene uncertain. The CDR3 is made up of 12 amino acids. Trimming cost V 4 bases and J 6 bases, with 9 bases left between them. CDR1 and CDR2 from the germline V gene are SGHAT and FQNNGV. The CDR3 DNA reads as TGTGCCAGCAGCTCCCAACACCCTGAAGCTTTCTTT. Translating gives CASSSQHPEAFF.

In its sample, this clone was seen a few times. J is TRBJ1-6 and V is TRBV3-1 (or the pseudogene TRBV3-2), with 8 bases matching TRBD1. The CDR3 runs 15 residues. Germline values: CDR1 LGHDT, CDR2 YNNKEL (reference sequence). Trimming took 1 base from V and 8 from J; bases not matched to a gene: 4. CDR3 region: CASSQGTGWDSPLHF. CDR3 DNA: TGTGCCAGCAGCCAAGGGACAGGGTGGGATTCACCCCTCCACTTT.

This chain uses TRBV10-2 with TRBJ2-1, with 10 bases aligning to TRBD1. The CDR3 is made up of 15 amino acids. J gave up 0 bases and V 6 bases, and 2 bases lay outside the gene matches. Germline V gives CDR1 WSHSY, CDR2 SAAADI. The CDR3 spells CASRDRGGSYNEQFF. CDR3 nucleotides: TGCGCCAGCAGGGACAGGGGGGGCTCCTACAATGAGCAGTTCTTC.

Details on this clone: One end of the junction does not line up with germline, which may come from a read error. This chain connects TRBV10-1 to TRBJ1-5; 8 bases align to TRBD1. This CDR3 has 13 residues. CDR1 and CDR2 from the germline V gene are WNHNN and SYGVQD (reference sequence). CDR3 coding DNA: TGCGCCAGCAGGCTGGACAGGGCTACAGCCCCAGCATTT. This encodes CASRLDRATAPAF.

The V gene is TRBV6-4, the J gene TRBJ2-3, with 7 nucleotides matching TRBD1. CDR1 is MRHNA, CDR2 SNTAGT, per germline. This CDR3 has 16 amino acids. Trimming took 4 bases from V and 5 from J; bases not matched to a gene: 12. The chain's CDR3 is CASSAEIGGAGDTQYF. CDR3 nucleotide sequence: TGTGCCAGCAGTGCAGAAATAGGGGGCGCGGGAGATACGCAGTATTTT.

This clone was counted once. This chain uses TRBV14 with TRBJ1-2; 7 nucleotides agree with TRBD1. With 4 bases clipped from V and 6 bases from J, the junction kept 8 bases outside the gene matches. CDR1 is SGHDN, CDR2 FVKESK, per germline. The CDR3 length is 14 residues. The CDR3 protein is CASSPLDRADGYTF. For the CDR3, the DNA is TGTGCCAGCAGCCCCTTAGACAGGGCTGATGGCTACACCTTC.

The gene calls are TRBV19 and TRBJ2-1, with 10 bases lining up with TRBD2. This CDR3 has 15 residues. Germline values: CDR1 LNHDA, CDR2 SQIVND (reference sequence). V gave up 1 base and J gave up 8 bases; unmatched junction bases: 5. The CDR3 loop reads CASSIAASGSDEQFF. DNA of the CDR3: TGTGCCAGTAGTATAGCGGCTAGCGGGAGCGATGAGCAGTTCTTC.

The chain is built from TRBV7-9 and TRBJ2-3; possible D gene TRBD2, 5 bases. V gave up 5 bases and J gave up 2 bases, with 14 bases separating them. The CDR3 is 15 amino acids. In germline, CDR1 is SEHNR, CDR2 FQNEAQ (reference sequence). The CDR3 reads CASSVTRANTDTQYF. CDR3 nucleotides: TGTGCCAGCAGCGTTACGCGGGCGAACACAGATACGCAGTATTTT. Combining the CDR3 with reference TRBV7-9 and TRBJ2-3 gives the whole variable domain DTGVSQNPRHKITKRGQNVTFRCDPISEHNRLYWYRQTLGQGPEFLTYFQNEAQLEKSRLLSDRFSAERPKGSFSTLEIQRTEQGDSAMYLCASSVTRANTDTQYFGPGTRLTVL.

J is TRBJ1-1 and V is TRBV19; D is ambiguous. V was cut by 4 bases and J by 5 bases, with 11 bases left in between. The CDR3 loop spans 13 amino acids. Germline CDR1 is LNHDA and CDR2 is SQIVND (reference sequence). The CDR3 reads CASSRTRGTEAFF. CDR3 DNA sequence: TGTGCCAGTAGTAGGACTCGAGGGACTGAAGCTTTCTTT.

V usage is TRBV6-1 and J usage is TRBJ1-6; D is undetermined. The germline gives CDR1 MNHNS, CDR2 SASEGT. This CDR3 is 13 amino acids long. The V gene lost 1 base and the J gene lost 8 bases, with 6 bases spanning the gap. In DNA form, the CDR3 reads TGTGCCAGCAGTGAAGGGCGGGATTCACCCCTCCACTTT. Its protein is CASSEGRDSPLHF.

This clone was recorded many times. The chain carries TRBV19 and TRBJ1-5, with D unresolved. Trimming removed 7 bases from V and 7 bases from J, with 20 bases in between. CDR1 and CDR2 from the germline V gene are LNHDA and SQIVND (reference sequence). This CDR3 is built from 15 residues. The CDR3 DNA reads as TGTGCCAGTAATGTGGCCAAGTCTCCCGCCCAGCCCCAGCATTTT. It encodes CASNVAKSPAQPQHF. The full variable domain, in which reference TRBV19 and TRBJ1-5 provide the parts outside the CDR3, is DGGITQSPKYLFRKEGQNVTLSCEQNLNHDAMYWYRQDPGQGLRLIYYSQIVNDFQKGDIAEGYSVSREKKESFPLTVTSAQKNPTAFYLCASNVAKSPAQPQHFGDGTRLSIL.

The genes are TRBV15 and TRBJ1-4, with D possibly TRBD1 on 5 matching bases. V was shortened by 5 bases and J by 1 base, with 14 bases between the two germline ends. This CDR3 has 16 residues. Germline V CDR1 and CDR2: LNHNV, YYDKDF (reference sequence). The CDR3 sequence is CATSPRGFGTNEKLFF. The CDR3 nucleotides read TGTGCCACCAGCCCACGGGGGTTTGGAACTAATGAAAAACTGTTTTTT.

The rearrangement links TRBV24-1 to TRBJ1-5; D ambiguous. The germline gives CDR1 KGHDR, CDR2 SFDVKD. The length of the CDR3 is 19 residues. For the CDR3, the DNA is TGTCCACAAACGATTTGGAGCGGGGAACCGGGTTGTAGCAATCAGCCCCAGCATTTT. It encodes CPQTIWSGEPGCSNQPQHF.

This chain uses TRBV29-1 with TRBJ1-3; D not resolved. CDR3 length: 12 residues. The V gene lost 7 bases and the J gene lost 0 bases, with 7 bases spanning the gap. Germline CDR1 and CDR2: SQVTM and ANQGSEA. The CDR3 region has the DNA TGCAGCGGACTTAACTCTGGAAACACCATATATTTT. Its protein product is CSGLNSGNTIYF.

The J gene is TRBJ1-3, the V gene TRBV27, with unresolved D. With 2 bases removed from V and 1 base from J, the gap between germline ends came to 6 bases. Germline V gene data show CDR1 as MNHEY and CDR2 as SMNVEV (reference sequence). This CDR3 region has 14 residues. The CDR3 bases are TGTGCCAGCAGTTTAAGTAGTTCTGGAAACACCATATATTTT. Residues: CASSLSSSGNTIYF.

The CDR3 protein is CATTVYGQGAGEQYF. The DNA of the CDR3 is TGTGCCACCACCGTTTATGGACAGGGGGCAGGGGAGCAGTACTTC. This rearrangement joins TRBV10-3 to TRBJ2-7, with 11 positions matching TRBD1. In germline, CDR1 is ENHRY, CDR2 SYGVKD. With 10 bases clipped from V and 7 bases from J, the junction kept 15 bases outside the gene matches. CDR3 length: 15 residues.

The chain joins TRBV7-2 to TRBJ2-2; 14 bases fit TRBD2. The V and J ends lost 5 bases and 2 bases, in that order; junction bases with no gene match: 10. Germline assignment: CDR1 SGHTA and CDR2 FQGNSA. The CDR3 is 19 residues long. The CDR3 sequence is CASSPTSGRAYRNTGELFF. In DNA, the CDR3 is TGTGCCAGCAGCCCGACTAGCGGGAGGGCCTACAGAAACACCGGGGAGCTGTTTTTT.

The J gene is TRBJ1-1, the V gene TRBV7-3, with 10 positions matching TRBD1. The germline V gene encodes CDR1 SGHTA and CDR2 FQGTGA. CDR3 size: 19 residues. Unmatched junction bases numbered 15, after V lost 5 bases and J lost 0 bases. CDR3 in DNA: TGTGCCAGCAGCCCGACAGGGGGCGTCTACCGTAACATGAACACTGAAGCTTTCTTT. This encodes CASSPTGGVYRNMNTEAFF. Full variable domain (outside the CDR3, taken from reference TRBV7-3 and TRBJ1-1): GAGVSQTPSNKVTEKGKYVELRCDPISGHTALYWYRQSLGQGPEFLIYFQGTGAADDSGLPNDRFFAVRPEGSVSTLKIQRTERGDSAVYLCASSPTGGVYRNMNTEAFFGQGTRLTVV.

This rearrangement joins TRBV3-1 (or the pseudogene TRBV3-2) to TRBJ1-4, with D hard to call. This CDR3 is 15 amino acids long. V gave up 1 base and J gave up 5 bases, with 11 bases separating them. CDR1 is LGHDT, CDR2 YNNKEL, per germline (reference sequence). For the CDR3, the DNA is TGTGCCAGCAGCCAAGGAGGAAGCGACAATGAAAAACTGTTTTTT. Translated: CASSQGGSDNEKLFF.

Of note for this clone: Other DNA sequences in the sample encode the same CDR3. The chain employs TRBV19 and TRBJ2-1; D possibly corresponds to TRBD1 (5 bases). This CDR3 region has 14 residues. Trimming removed 4 bases from V and 2 bases from J, with 9 bases in between. Germline V gene data show CDR1 as LNHDA and CDR2 as SQIVND (reference sequence). The DNA of the CDR3 is TGTGCCAGTAGTAAAGCAGGGCCCTACAATGAGCAGTTCTTC. Protein product: CASSKAGPYNEQFF.

V gene TRBV14 combines with J gene TRBJ2-3, with a possible D match to TRBD1 (5 bases). Trimming took off 6 bases at V and 3 bases at J, with 10 bases between the two ends. Germline V gene sequence: CDR1 SGHDN, CDR2 FVKESK. The CDR3 is 13 residues long. DNA for the CDR3: TGTGCCAGCAGTCATCCAGGGACAGATACGCAGTATTTT. Its translation: CASSHPGTDTQYF.

This chain connects TRBV4-1 to TRBJ2-1, with 15 positions matching TRBD2. The J segment lost 7 bases and the V segment lost 3 bases, leaving 10 bases of the junction unmatched. Germline CDR1 MGHRA, CDR2 YSYEKL. The CDR3 is made up of 18 amino acids. The CDR3 DNA reads as TGCGCCAGCAGCCACCCCCCGGGGACTAGCGGGAGGCTGAATGAGCAGTTCTTC. Protein product: CASSHPPGTSGRLNEQFF.

V and J are TRBV7-9 and TRBJ1-1, with TRBD1 matching 7 bases. The germline CDR1 and CDR2 sequences are SEHNR and FQNEAQ (reference sequence). J was trimmed by 6 bases and V by 9 bases; bases with no gene match: 7. This CDR3 spans 12 amino acids. CDR3 loop: CASRQGGAEAFF. Written as DNA, the CDR3 is TGTGCCAGTCGACAGGGCGGCGCTGAAGCTTTCTTT.